Listed below are T cell receptor beta chains from one sample, sequenced in a study of shared clonotypes between healthy human individuals. Clones were read by immunoSEQ multiplex PCR, and TCRdb kept only the in-frame ones, dropping some. The table records more than 2,000,000 clones, roughly 92% of them present only once. The sample comprised naive CD4+ T cells sorted from blood. Every receptor here comes from a man between 18 and 29 years old in good health. The CDR3 runs from the conserved cysteine through the conserved F or W. The D gene is left open where the match is weak. Clone size is stated in some rows and not others, as once, few, many or a class when expanded.

D,J,V,size,CDR3,DNA
-,TRBJ1-2,TRBV6-1,-,CASSEGAGGYTF,TGTGCCAGCAGTGAAGGAGCGGGTGGCTACACCTTC
TRBD1,TRBJ1-1,TRBV28,-,CASSKLTGGSAEAFF,TGTGCCAGCAGTAAATTGACAGGGGGGAGCGCTGAAGCTTTCTTT
-,TRBJ2-7,TRBV6-1,-,CASRRGIYEQYF,TGTGCCAGCAGACGGGGGATCTACGAGCAGTACTTC
-,TRBJ2-1,TRBV20-1,-,CSARDTHEQFF,TGCAGTGCTAGAGATACCCATGAGCAGTTCTTC
TRBD1,TRBJ1-1,TRBV9,-,CASSPLTGLNTEAFF,TGTGCCAGCAGCCCCCTGACAGGGTTAAACACTGAAGCTTTCTTT
TRBD2,TRBJ2-1,TRBV5-4,-,CASSLVASGGYNEQFF,TGTGCCAGCAGCTTGGTAGCTAGCGGGGGATACAATGAGCAGTTCTTC
TRBD2,TRBJ2-2,TRBV9,-,CASSSFGTAGAGELFF,TGTGCCAGCAGTTCTTTCGGGACGGCGGGGGCCGGGGAGCTGTTTTTT
-,TRBJ2-6,TRBV9,-,CASSPAGAHGANVLTF,TGTGCCAGCAGCCCCGCCGGGGCCCACGGGGCCAACGTCCTGACTTTC
-,TRBJ2-2,TRBV7-9,-,CATERTGELFF,TGTGCCACCGAGAGGACCGGGGAGCTGTTTTTT
-,TRBJ1-2,TRBV30,-,CAWYRWGVKGYTF,TGTGCCTGGTACCGCTGGGGGGTTAAGGGCTACACCTTC
-,TRBJ2-1,TRBV29-1,once,CSVYSETSSYNEQFF,TGCAGCGTTTATTCGGAGACGAGCTCCTACAATGAGCAGTTCTTC
-,TRBJ1-3,TRBV27,-,CASRNFTSGNTIYF,TGTGCCAGCAGGAACTTTACCTCTGGAAACACCATATATTTT
TRBD2,TRBJ2-1,TRBV28,once,CASSTGLAVFNEQFF,TGTGCCAGCAGCACGGGACTAGCGGTCTTCAATGAGCAGTTCTTC
-,TRBJ2-7,TRBV11-2,-,CASRYTGSSYEQYF,TGTGCCAGCAGATATACAGGTTCTTCCTACGAGCAGTACTTC
TRBD2,TRBJ2-3,TRBV19,-,CASTSGGSLSTDTQYF,TGTGCCAGCACTAGCGGGGGGTCCCTTAGCACAGATACGCAGTATTTT
TRBD1,TRBJ1-6,TRBV5-1,-,CASSYGTGNSPLHF,TGCGCCAGCAGTTACGGGACAGGGAATTCACCCCTCCACTTT
-,TRBJ1-4,TRBV30,-,CAWKKWAATTTNEKLFF,TGTGCCTGGAAAAAGTGGGCAGCCACTACAACTAATGAAAAACTGTTTTTT
-,TRBJ2-3,TRBV30,-,CAWTEYRRDTQYF,TGTGCCTGGACCGAGTATCGGAGAGATACGCAGTATTTT
-,TRBJ2-1,TRBV19,-,CASSIGARGHNEQFF,TGTGCCAGTAGTATAGGAGCGAGAGGACACAATGAGCAGTTCTTC
-,TRBJ1-5,TRBV28,-,CASSEGVQPQHF,TGTGCCAGCAGTGAAGGGGTTCAGCCCCAGCATTTT
-,TRBJ2-5,TRBV4-1,-,CASSQERLAETQYF,TGCGCCAGCAGCCAAGAAAGGCTAGCAGAGACCCAGTACTTC